This T cell receptor beta chain was documented in a study of T-cell memory formation after mild COVID-19. General study findings and limits: Pre-infection memory already had some responding clones, implying cross-reactive memory joined. The study found contracting CD4+ clones mainly in CM and EM and contracting CD8+ clones in EMRA.

In germline, CDR1 is MNHEY, CDR2 SVGAGI. After removal of 7 bases from V and 6 bases from J, the junction contained 8 bases not matched to a gene. This CDR3 comprises 13 residues. TCRdb used MiXCR to reprocess the 5' RACE reads, holding one entry per CDR3 protein. This table has a few hundred thousand distinct CDR3 sequences, 20% to 25% appearing once. This clonotype has only a few counts. Its antigen is unidentified. The chain is built from TRBV6-5 and TRBJ1-1; 7 nucleotides line up with TRBD1. The receptor's source is a man aged 18-30 years who had mild COVID-19 (a few samples of this study predate the infection). Cell type and time point are not known. The material sequenced was PBMCs or a T cell subset sorted from them (not recorded which). In DNA, the CDR3 is TGTGCCAGCAACCCTCGACAGGGCGCTGAAGCTTTCTTT. Its translation is CASNPRQGAEAFF.